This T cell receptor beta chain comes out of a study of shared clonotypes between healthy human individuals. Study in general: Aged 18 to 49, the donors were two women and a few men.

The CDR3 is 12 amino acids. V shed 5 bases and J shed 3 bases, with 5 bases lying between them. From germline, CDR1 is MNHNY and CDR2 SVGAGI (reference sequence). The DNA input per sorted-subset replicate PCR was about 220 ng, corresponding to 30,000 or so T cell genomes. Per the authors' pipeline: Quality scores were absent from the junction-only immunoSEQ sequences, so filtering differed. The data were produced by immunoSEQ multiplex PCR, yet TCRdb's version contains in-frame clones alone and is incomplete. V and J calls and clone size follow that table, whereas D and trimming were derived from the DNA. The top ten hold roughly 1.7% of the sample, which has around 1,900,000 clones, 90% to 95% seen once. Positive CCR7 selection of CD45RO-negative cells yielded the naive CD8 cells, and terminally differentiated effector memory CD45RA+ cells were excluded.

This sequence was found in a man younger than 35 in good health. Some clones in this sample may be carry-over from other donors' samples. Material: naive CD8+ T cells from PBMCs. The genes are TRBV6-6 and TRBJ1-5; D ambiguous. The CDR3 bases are TGTGCCAGCAGTGGAGACAATCAGCCCCAGCATTTT. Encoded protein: CASSGDNQPQHF.